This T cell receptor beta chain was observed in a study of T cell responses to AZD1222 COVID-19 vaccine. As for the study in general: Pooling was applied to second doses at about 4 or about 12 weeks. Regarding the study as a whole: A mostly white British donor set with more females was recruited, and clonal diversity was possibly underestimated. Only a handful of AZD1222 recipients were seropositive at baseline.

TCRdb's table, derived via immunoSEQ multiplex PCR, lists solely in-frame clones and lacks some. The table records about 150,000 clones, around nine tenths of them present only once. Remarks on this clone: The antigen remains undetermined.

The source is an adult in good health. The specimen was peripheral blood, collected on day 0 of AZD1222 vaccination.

The DNA for the CDR3 is TGCAGCGTTGACCCCACGGGACTAGCCTACAATGAGCAGTTCTTC. Amino acid sequence: CSVDPTGLAYNEQFF. V is TRBV29-1 and J is TRBJ2-1, with TRBD2 matching over 8 bases. This CDR3 is built from 15 residues. V gave up 3 bases and J gave up 2 bases; unmatched junction bases: 6. Per germline, CDR1 SQVTM and CDR2 ANQGSEA.